The rows below give T cell receptor beta chains drawn from one sample of a study of blood T cell repertoires in COVID-19. Profiling relied on immunoSEQ multiplex PCR, and the TCRdb table lists in-frame clones only, not all of them. This table holds roughly 260,000 clones, roughly 90% found once. The sample taken for sequencing was PBMCs or T cells enriched from blood (not recorded which). The receptors come from a woman in her 30s with acute COVID-19. The CDR3 runs from the conserved cysteine through the conserved F or W. Fields, in order: V gene, J gene, clone size, D gene, CDR3 length, CDR3 DNA, CDR3 protein. The D gene is left open where the match is weak. Clone size is stated in some rows and not others, as once, few, many or a class when expanded.

v_call: TRBV6-5; j_call: TRBJ1-6; clone_size: NA; d_call: NA; cdr3_length: 13; cdr3_nt: TGTGCCAGCAGTTTCACAGGGAGCTCACCCCTCCACTTT; cdr3_aa: CASSFTGSSPLHF
v_call: TRBV5-6; j_call: TRBJ2-7; clone_size: NA; d_call: NA; cdr3_length: 15; cdr3_nt: TGTGCCAGCAGCTTGCAGGGGGGCGGAGTATACGAGCAGTACTTC; cdr3_aa: CASSLQGGGVYEQYF
v_call: TRBV7-3; j_call: TRBJ2-1; clone_size: NA; d_call: NA; cdr3_length: 15; cdr3_nt: TGTGCCAGCAGCGCCACAGGGCGCGAGTACAATGAGCAGTTCTTC; cdr3_aa: CASSATGREYNEQFF
v_call: TRBV30; j_call: TRBJ1-2; clone_size: NA; d_call: NA; cdr3_length: 11; cdr3_nt: TGTGCCTGGAACAACAACTATGGCTACACCTTC; cdr3_aa: CAWNNNYGYTF
v_call: TRBV19; j_call: TRBJ2-1; clone_size: NA; d_call: TRBD1; cdr3_length: 14; cdr3_nt: TGTGCCAGTAGTATAGGGGACAGGGGGAATGAGCAGTTCTTC; cdr3_aa: CASSIGDRGNEQFF
v_call: TRBV7-2; j_call: TRBJ2-2; clone_size: NA; d_call: TRBD1; cdr3_length: 15; cdr3_nt: TGTGCCAGCAAGGACAGGGGGATTGTCACCGGGGAGCTGTTTTTT; cdr3_aa: CASKDRGIVTGELFF
v_call: TRBV4-2; j_call: TRBJ1-6; clone_size: NA; d_call: TRBD1; cdr3_length: 22; cdr3_nt: TGTGCCAGCAGCCAAAGGGACTTCGCCGGGACAGGGCTATTCTCCTATAATTCACCCCTCCACTTT; cdr3_aa: CASSQRDFAGTGLFSYNSPLHF
v_call: TRBV5-1; j_call: TRBJ2-7; clone_size: NA; d_call: NA; cdr3_length: 16; cdr3_nt: TGCGCCAGCGCCTCTGGGGGGGGCAGTCCCTACTACGAGCAGTACTTC; cdr3_aa: CASASGGGSPYYEQYF
v_call: TRBV19; j_call: TRBJ1-5; clone_size: NA; d_call: NA; cdr3_length: 17; cdr3_nt: TGTGCCAGTAGTACCCACGTGGGGGCTCACTGGAATCAGCCCCAGCATTTT; cdr3_aa: CASSTHVGAHWNQPQHF
v_call: TRBV3-1/TRBV3-2; j_call: TRBJ2-5; clone_size: NA; d_call: TRBD1; cdr3_length: 16; cdr3_nt: TGTGCCAGCAGCCCCTACCCGCAGGGGGCTTGGGAGACCCAGTACTTC; cdr3_aa: CASSPYPQGAWETQYF
v_call: TRBV23-1; j_call: TRBJ2-7; clone_size: NA; d_call: TRBD2; cdr3_length: 14; cdr3_nt: TGCGCCAGCAGTCGTCTAGCGGTCTCCTACGAGCAGTACTTC; cdr3_aa: CASSRLAVSYEQYF
v_call: TRBV11-3; j_call: TRBJ2-5; clone_size: NA; d_call: NA; cdr3_length: 16; cdr3_nt: TGTGCCAGCAGCTTAGTCCCTCACGACCAGAGGGAGACCCAGTACTTC; cdr3_aa: CASSLVPHDQRETQYF
v_call: TRBV3-1/TRBV3-2; j_call: TRBJ2-3; clone_size: NA; d_call: NA; cdr3_length: 14; cdr3_nt: TGTGCCAGCAGCCAATCATCAGGGGCAGATACGCAGTATTTT; cdr3_aa: CASSQSSGADTQYF
v_call: TRBV27; j_call: TRBJ2-7; clone_size: NA; d_call: TRBD2; cdr3_length: 14; cdr3_nt: TGTGCCAGCAGTCGGGGAGGGAGGTGGGGCGAGCAGTACTTC; cdr3_aa: CASSRGGRWGEQYF
v_call: TRBV7-2; j_call: TRBJ1-1; clone_size: NA; d_call: TRBD1; cdr3_length: 15; cdr3_nt: TGTGCCAGCAGCTTTAAGACAGGGGGCAGGGTTGAAGCTTTCTTT; cdr3_aa: CASSFKTGGRVEAFF
v_call: TRBV11-3; j_call: TRBJ2-3; clone_size: NA; d_call: TRBD2; cdr3_length: 17; cdr3_nt: TGTGCCAGCAGCTCGGGGACTAGGGTAACTAGCACAGATACGCAGTATTTT; cdr3_aa: CASSSGTRVTSTDTQYF
v_call: TRBV29-1; j_call: TRBJ2-7; clone_size: NA; d_call: TRBD2; cdr3_length: 13; cdr3_nt: TGCAGCGTCGGGTCCGGGACTAGTTTCGGGCAGTACTTC; cdr3_aa: CSVGSGTSFGQYF
v_call: TRBV12-5; j_call: TRBJ2-2; clone_size: NA; d_call: NA; cdr3_length: 17; cdr3_nt: TGTGCTAGTGGTTTGGACCTGGGAGGGGGGTCCACCGGGGAGCTGTTTTTT; cdr3_aa: CASGLDLGGGSTGELFF
v_call: TRBV19; j_call: TRBJ1-5; clone_size: NA; d_call: NA; cdr3_length: 15; cdr3_nt: TGTGCCAGTAGTCCGATCCAGGGGCAAAATCAGCCCCAGCATTTT; cdr3_aa: CASSPIQGQNQPQHF
v_call: TRBV6-6; j_call: TRBJ1-5; clone_size: NA; d_call: TRBD1; cdr3_length: 14; cdr3_nt: TGTGCCAGCAGAGCAGGGGGAAGCAATCAGCCCCAGCATTTT; cdr3_aa: CASRAGGSNQPQHF
v_call: TRBV6-5; j_call: TRBJ1-1; clone_size: NA; d_call: TRBD1; cdr3_length: 14; cdr3_nt: TGTGCCAGCAGTTACAGGGGACAGTTATTTGAAGCTTTCTTT; cdr3_aa: CASSYRGQLFEAFF
v_call: TRBV7-8; j_call: TRBJ1-6; clone_size: once; d_call: NA; cdr3_length: 15; cdr3_nt: TGTGCCAGCAGCTTAGCCGACAGTATGACCTCACCCCTCCACTTT; cdr3_aa: CASSLADSMTSPLHF
v_call: TRBV21-1; j_call: TRBJ2-7; clone_size: once; d_call: NA; cdr3_length: 14; cdr3_nt: TGTGCCAGCAGCTTGACAGGCCATACCTACGAGCAGTACTTC; cdr3_aa: CASSLTGHTYEQYF
v_call: TRBV6-2/TRBV6-3; j_call: TRBJ2-5; clone_size: NA; d_call: TRBD1; cdr3_length: 14; cdr3_nt: TGTGCCAGCAGCCACAGGGGATACCAAGAGACCCAGTACTTC; cdr3_aa: CASSHRGYQETQYF
v_call: TRBV19; j_call: TRBJ1-5; clone_size: NA; d_call: NA; cdr3_length: 14; cdr3_nt: TGTGCCAGCTCTCTCCAGGGTGGCAATCAGCCCCAGCATTTT; cdr3_aa: CASSLQGGNQPQHF
v_call: TRBV24-1; j_call: TRBJ1-5; clone_size: NA; d_call: TRBD1; cdr3_length: 18; cdr3_nt: TGTGCCACCAGTCACTACGGACAGGGGATCCGTAGCAATCAGCCCCAGCATTTT; cdr3_aa: CATSHYGQGIRSNQPQHF
v_call: TRBV28; j_call: TRBJ1-6; clone_size: NA; d_call: NA; cdr3_length: 12; cdr3_nt: TGTGCCAGCAACCAACAGGGCACACCCCTCCACTTT; cdr3_aa: CASNQQGTPLHF
v_call: TRBV10-3; j_call: TRBJ2-7; clone_size: NA; d_call: TRBD1; cdr3_length: 15; cdr3_nt: TGTGCCATCGGGGGACAGGGGGCTTTAGCCTACGAGCAGTACTTC; cdr3_aa: CAIGGQGALAYEQYF
v_call: TRBV15; j_call: TRBJ1-2; clone_size: NA; d_call: NA; cdr3_length: 15; cdr3_nt: TGTGCCACCAGGGGCCTTCCCGGCAGGGCAGTTGGCTACACCTTC; cdr3_aa: CATRGLPGRAVGYTF
v_call: TRBV6-1; j_call: TRBJ1-1; clone_size: NA; d_call: TRBD1; cdr3_length: 15; cdr3_nt: TGTGCCAGCAGTGAAAGGGGACAGGGGCGCCCTGAAGCTTTCTTT; cdr3_aa: CASSERGQGRPEAFF
v_call: TRBV5-1; j_call: TRBJ1-5; clone_size: NA; d_call: NA; cdr3_length: 14; cdr3_nt: TGCGCCAGCAGCTACGGTGATAGCAATCAGCCCCAGCATTTT; cdr3_aa: CASSYGDSNQPQHF
v_call: TRBV7-2; j_call: TRBJ2-2; clone_size: NA; d_call: NA; cdr3_length: 16; cdr3_nt: TGTGCCAGCAGCATACGTCAAACAGGGTTCACCGGGGAGCTGTTTTTT; cdr3_aa: CASSIRQTGFTGELFF
v_call: TRBV9; j_call: TRBJ1-5; clone_size: NA; d_call: TRBD1; cdr3_length: 14; cdr3_nt: TGTGCCAGCAGCGGGACAGGGGGCAATCAGCCCCAGCATTTT; cdr3_aa: CASSGTGGNQPQHF
v_call: TRBV7-2; j_call: TRBJ1-1; clone_size: NA; d_call: TRBD1; cdr3_length: 15; cdr3_nt: TGTGCCAGCAGCTCCCAGACAGGGATGAACACTGAAGCTTTCTTT; cdr3_aa: CASSSQTGMNTEAFF
v_call: TRBV2; j_call: TRBJ1-2; clone_size: NA; d_call: TRBD1; cdr3_length: 14; cdr3_nt: TGTGCCAGCAGTGGCCGCGGACAGGTCTATGGCTACACCTTC; cdr3_aa: CASSGRGQVYGYTF
v_call: TRBV2; j_call: TRBJ2-1; clone_size: NA; d_call: NA; cdr3_length: 16; cdr3_nt: TGTGCCAGCAGTGAAGCCGGGAGCGTTACCCCAATTGAGCAGTTCTTC; cdr3_aa: CASSEAGSVTPIEQFF
v_call: TRBV7-9; j_call: TRBJ2-1; clone_size: once; d_call: NA; cdr3_length: 14; cdr3_nt: TGTGCCAGCAGCTTAGACGGCTCCTACAATGAGCAGTTCTTC; cdr3_aa: CASSLDGSYNEQFF
v_call: TRBV9; j_call: TRBJ2-7; clone_size: NA; d_call: TRBD2; cdr3_length: 15; cdr3_nt: TGTGCCAGCAGCGTAGGATCTAGCGGGGGTAACGAGCAGTACTTC; cdr3_aa: CASSVGSSGGNEQYF
v_call: TRBV19; j_call: TRBJ2-1; clone_size: NA; d_call: TRBD1; cdr3_length: 18; cdr3_nt: TGTGCCAGCGACCCTTTCGACAGGGCATCCCAAAATTACAATGAGCAGTTCTTC; cdr3_aa: CASDPFDRASQNYNEQFF
v_call: TRBV10-3; j_call: TRBJ2-7; clone_size: NA; d_call: TRBD2; cdr3_length: 14; cdr3_nt: TGTGCCATCAGTGAGTCTAGGGAGGGCTACGAGCAGTACTTC; cdr3_aa: CAISESREGYEQYF
v_call: TRBV19; j_call: TRBJ1-1; clone_size: NA; d_call: TRBD1; cdr3_length: 15; cdr3_nt: TGTGCCAGTGGATCACAGGGGGCGTTTAGGTCTGAAGCTTTCTTT; cdr3_aa: CASGSQGAFRSEAFF
v_call: TRBV10-3; j_call: TRBJ1-4; clone_size: once; d_call: TRBD1; cdr3_length: 14; cdr3_nt: TGTGCCATCAGGGCCGGGACAGGGTATGAAAAACTGTTTTTT; cdr3_aa: CAIRAGTGYEKLFF
v_call: TRBV28; j_call: TRBJ2-7; clone_size: many; d_call: NA; cdr3_length: 11; cdr3_nt: TGTGCCAGCAGTTCGAGTTACGAGCAGTACTTC; cdr3_aa: CASSSSYEQYF
v_call: TRBV20-1; j_call: TRBJ2-1; clone_size: NA; d_call: TRBD2; cdr3_length: 15; cdr3_nt: TGCAGTGCTAGTGCCACTAGCGGGGGGCTCAATGAGCAGTTCTTC; cdr3_aa: CSASATSGGLNEQFF
v_call: TRBV30; j_call: TRBJ1-2; clone_size: NA; d_call: NA; cdr3_length: 11; cdr3_nt: TGTGCCTGGAGTAGACACAATGGCTACACCTTC; cdr3_aa: CAWSRHNGYTF
v_call: TRBV28; j_call: TRBJ2-1; clone_size: NA; d_call: TRBD2; cdr3_length: 14; cdr3_nt: TGTGCCAGCTCGTGGGCGGGAGGAATCAATGAGCAGTTCTTC; cdr3_aa: CASSWAGGINEQFF
v_call: TRBV5-1; j_call: TRBJ1-2; clone_size: NA; d_call: NA; cdr3_length: 13; cdr3_nt: TGCGCCAGCAGCCCCGACAGATACTATGGCTACACCTTC; cdr3_aa: CASSPDRYYGYTF
v_call: TRBV5-6; j_call: TRBJ1-1; clone_size: NA; d_call: NA; cdr3_length: 14; cdr3_nt: TGTGCCAGCAGCTGGGGCTATCCGGGCACTGAAGCTTTCTTT; cdr3_aa: CASSWGYPGTEAFF
v_call: TRBV5-1; j_call: TRBJ2-1; clone_size: NA; d_call: NA; cdr3_length: 12; cdr3_nt: TGCGCCAGCAGCTTCGACCGAGGAATCGAGTTCTTC; cdr3_aa: CASSFDRGIEFF
v_call: TRBV28; j_call: TRBJ2-6; clone_size: NA; d_call: NA; cdr3_length: 16; cdr3_nt: TGTGCCAGCAGTCTTTATCGGGGATCTGGGGCCAACGTCCTGACTTTC; cdr3_aa: CASSLYRGSGANVLTF
v_call: TRBV2; j_call: TRBJ2-3; clone_size: once; d_call: TRBD1; cdr3_length: 15; cdr3_nt: TGTGCCAGCGGCCGGGACAGGGTAATCACAGATACGCAGTATTTT; cdr3_aa: CASGRDRVITDTQYF
v_call: TRBV28; j_call: TRBJ2-1; clone_size: NA; d_call: NA; cdr3_length: 15; cdr3_nt: TGTGCCAGCAGTTCAGGGGCCTCAACCTACAATGAGCAGTTCTTC; cdr3_aa: CASSSGASTYNEQFF
v_call: TRBV2; j_call: TRBJ1-4; clone_size: NA; d_call: TRBD1; cdr3_length: 15; cdr3_nt: TGTGCCAGCAGTCCCCGGGACAGGGGTGCGGAAAAACTGTTTTTT; cdr3_aa: CASSPRDRGAEKLFF
v_call: TRBV5-6; j_call: TRBJ2-2; clone_size: NA; d_call: TRBD2; cdr3_length: 16; cdr3_nt: TGTGCCAGCAGCTACACGGGGGGTCCGAACACCGGGGAGCTGTTTTTT; cdr3_aa: CASSYTGGPNTGELFF
v_call: TRBV7-3; j_call: TRBJ1-2; clone_size: NA; d_call: TRBD1; cdr3_length: 15; cdr3_nt: TGTGCCAGCAGCTTACCCGGACAGGGATTGAGTGGCTACACCTTC; cdr3_aa: CASSLPGQGLSGYTF
v_call: TRBV28; j_call: TRBJ2-5; clone_size: NA; d_call: NA; cdr3_length: 13; cdr3_nt: TGTGCCAGCAGTGGGCTTGGGGGCAAGACCCAGTACTTC; cdr3_aa: CASSGLGGKTQYF
v_call: TRBV28; j_call: TRBJ2-5; clone_size: NA; d_call: NA; cdr3_length: 14; cdr3_nt: TGTGCCAGCAGTTTACGGGGGGCAGGTGAGACCCAGTACTTC; cdr3_aa: CASSLRGAGETQYF
v_call: TRBV19; j_call: TRBJ1-1; clone_size: NA; d_call: NA; cdr3_length: 13; cdr3_nt: TGTGCCAGTAGTCTTCGGGGGGCCGGGGAAGCTTTCTTT; cdr3_aa: CASSLRGAGEAFF